Below, one T cell receptor beta chain is given with its context. The antigen this receptor binds is unknown. It has no much larger one-base neighbor in the sample; base qualities were not kept. This sample stems from a study of blood T cell repertoires in COVID-19 (dated by TCRdb to about 2020). The study in broad terms: The collaborator samples originated in the United States, Italy and Spain and spanned the acute and convalescent phases of COVID-19. The prospective study material was composed of cDNA or gDNA derived from T cells, B-cell-depleted T cells, or PBMCs. Deeply sampled blood TCRbeta repertoires from subjects exposed to, actively infected with, or recovered from COVID-19 were included in the dataset. The repertoires were released in a freely available public database meant as a resource for research on the immune response to SARS-CoV-2. Samples came from the ongoing ImmuneRACE study (first 160 participants) plus 1,254 subjects from 6 global collaborators. A de-identified subject ID, COVID-19 status, age in years and sex were almost always included in the sample metadata. Where HLA class I and class II types were available, the types were taken from metadata supplied by the sample provider, not from assay-based typing.

TCRbeta CDR3 regions were amplified from genomic DNA by means of the immunoSEQ Assay, a bias-controlled multiplex PCR. Regarding the original processing steps: Nucleated cell counts per sample were estimated from amplification of reference gene primers within the assay. Sequence reads were collapsed and filtered to measure the absolute abundance of every unique TCRbeta CDR3 rearrangement. For each sample, productive Simpson clonality was calculated as the square root of Simpson's diversity index across productive rearrangements. TCRdb took this table from immuneACCESS and kept in-frame rearrangements with V and J called. Such tables lack part of the clones; where checked against another copy, unresolved V genes explain under half of the gap, and the rest is unexplained. D and trimming come from the DNA, and the V and J calls and clone size come from that table. The sample table shows about 260,000 clones, and 88% are seen once. The biggest ten clones account for about 3% of the sample.

From its cysteine to its phenylalanine, the CDR3 spans 15 amino acids. The sequence is cut down to CDR3 DNA, 45 bases in frame from base 1. Per the germline V gene, SGHTA is the CDR1 and FQGNSA is the CDR2. V lost 3 bases and J lost 2 bases; the stretch between them is 13 bases long. General study outcomes and caveats: The amount of clinical and demographic metadata varied by source and participant and was provided uncurated.

Enrolling through a virtual design, the prospective study's participants ranged in age from roughly 18 to 95 years and lived across 24 United States geographic areas. Cohort assignment in the prospective study relied on participant-reported clinical history from a screening survey and a study questionnaire. Recovered participants in ImmuneRACE Cohort 3 were defined as having two consecutive negative NP/OP PCR tests, clearance from a healthcare professional, or resolution of symptoms. In the prospective study, mobile phlebotomists collected whole blood, serum and a nasopharyngeal or oropharyngeal swab from each participant. Prospective study participants could optionally give additional blood draws and questionnaires over a 2-month period. Before DNA extraction, prospective study blood samples were shipped either frozen or at room temperature.

The sample was PBMCs or T cells enriched from blood (not recorded which). The TCR comes from a woman aged 45-59 years who had recovered from COVID-19. The sequence joins TRBV7-2 to TRBJ1-2, and possibly TRBD1, on 5 matching bases. The DNA sequence follows: TGTGCCAGCAGCTTCGATCGGACAAGCAACTATGGCTACACCTTC. Translation gives CASSFDRTSNYGYTF.